This T cell receptor (beta chain) was profiled in a study of OX40 agonist ivuxolimab in advanced cancers. As for the study in general: Prior therapy, whether anti-PD-1, anti-PD-L1 or anti-CTLA-4, was allowed, and roughly 40% had some.

J gave up 4 bases and V 1 base, and 9 bases lay outside the gene matches. The CDR3 length is 16 residues. Germline V gene sequence: CDR1 SGHNT, CDR2 YYREEE (reference sequence). The data were produced by immunoSEQ multiplex PCR, yet TCRdb's version contains in-frame clones alone and is incomplete. This sample has around 45,000 clones, with around nine tenths found just once. Regarding the study as a whole: With doses of 0.1-3.0 mg/kg, partial responders showed among the lowest clonal expansion. Blood T cells, both CD4+ and CD8+, expanded clonally by week 6 at 0.1 to 3.0 mg/kg. More expanded clones were seen, on average, in CD8+ T cells than in CD4+.

A word on this clone: The target antigen is unknown.

The gene calls are TRBV5-4 and TRBJ2-3, with TRBD2 identical over 7 bases. The sequencing here drew on CD4+ or CD8+ T cells sorted from blood, taken in a trial of the OX40 agonist ivuxolimab. The sequence came from an adult with an advanced solid tumor such as melanoma, head and neck, liver or kidney cancer. Here the CDR3 reads CASSLIGGGGPDTQYF. CDR3 nucleotides: TGTGCCAGCAGCTTGATCGGCGGGGGAGGGCCAGATACGCAGTATTTT.